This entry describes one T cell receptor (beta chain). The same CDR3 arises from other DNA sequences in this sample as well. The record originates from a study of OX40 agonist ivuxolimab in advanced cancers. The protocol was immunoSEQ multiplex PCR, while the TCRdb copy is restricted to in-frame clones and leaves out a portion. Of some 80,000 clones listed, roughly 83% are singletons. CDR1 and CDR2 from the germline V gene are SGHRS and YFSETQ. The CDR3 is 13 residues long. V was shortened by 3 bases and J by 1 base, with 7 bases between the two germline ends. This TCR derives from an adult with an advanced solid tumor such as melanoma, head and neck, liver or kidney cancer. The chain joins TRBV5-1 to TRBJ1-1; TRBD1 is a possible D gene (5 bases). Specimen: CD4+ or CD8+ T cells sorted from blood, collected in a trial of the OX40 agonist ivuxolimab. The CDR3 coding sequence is TGCGCCAGCAGCTCCCAGGGGAACACTGAAGCTTTCTTT. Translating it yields CASSSQGNTEAFF.